A single sample gave rise to the 25 T cell receptor beta chains below, sequenced in a study of CD8 T cells in Susac syndrome. A quantity of roughly 0.5 to 1 ug RNA underwent reverse transcription using random hexamers. MiXCR, run by TCRdb on the immunoSEQ multiplex PCR reads, gives a single entry per CDR3 protein. The sample has roughly 200,000 distinct CDR3 sequences; 85% to 95% are singletons. What was sequenced was CD4+ T cells from PBMCs. The receptors shown here come from a human donor in good health.

The chain recombines TRBV29-1 with TRBJ2-3, with 9 bases aligning to TRBD1. Trimming removed 5 bases from V and 6 bases from J; junction bases left unmatched: 9. The CDR3 extends over 14 amino acids. CDR1 is SQVTM, CDR2 ANQGSEA, per germline. CDR3 bases: TGCAGCGTTCCACCGAGGACAGGGGAGGATACGCAGTATTTT. Translating it yields CSVPPRTGEDTQYF.

The chain recombines TRBV24-1 with TRBJ1-1; D is ambiguous. From germline, CDR1 is KGHDR and CDR2 SFDVKD. V was pared by 7 bases and J by 4 bases, with 6 bases between. The CDR3 length is 11 residues. The DNA of the CDR3 is TGTGCCACCAGATCGAGCACTGAAGCTTTCTTT. Protein: CATRSSTEAFF.

This clonotype is a singleton in its sample. This chain uses TRBV20-1 with TRBJ2-5; 13 bases align to TRBD2. Germline V gene sequence: CDR1 DFQATT, CDR2 SNEGSKA (reference sequence). The CDR3 covers 15 residues. Trimming removed 5 bases from V and 3 bases from J; junction bases left unmatched: 6. CDR3 bases: TGCAGTGCTGGGGGACTAGCGGGGATGGAAGAGACCCAGTACTTC. Residues: CSAGGLAGMEETQYF.

The CDR3 loop is CSAGAKNIQYF. As DNA, the CDR3 is TGCAGTGCCGGAGCCAAAAACATTCAGTACTTC. V and J are TRBV20-1 and TRBJ2-4; D gene ambiguous. Germline V gene data show CDR1 as DFQATT and CDR2 as SNEGSKA (reference sequence). Trimming took off 6 bases at V and 0 bases at J, with 3 bases between the two ends. This CDR3 has 11 residues.

The J gene is TRBJ2-7, the V gene TRBV20-1; perhaps TRBD2 as D (6 bases). Germline V gene data show CDR1 as DFQATT and CDR2 as SNEGSKA (reference sequence). V was cut by 5 bases and J by 1 base, with 12 bases left in between. The CDR3 has 13 amino acids. Here the CDR3 reads CSAPYSGSYEQYF. The CDR3 DNA follows: TGCAGTGCTCCTTATAGCGGATCCTACGAGCAGTACTTC.

V is TRBV3-1 and J is TRBJ2-5; D might be TRBD2 (6 bases). The CDR3 contains 14 residues. V dropped 2 bases and J dropped 1 base, with 8 bases sitting between them. Germline values: CDR1 LGHDT, CDR2 YNNKEL (reference sequence). As DNA, the CDR3 is TGTGCCAGCAGCCAAACACTAGCCCAAGAGACCCAGTACTTC. Its protein product is CASSQTLAQETQYF.

This chain joins TRBV5-1 and TRBJ2-2; maybe TRBD2 (5 bases). The CDR3 is made up of 16 amino acids. Trimming took 4 bases from V and 3 from J, leaving 16 bases between them. CDR1 is SGHRS, CDR2 YFSETQ, per germline. CDR3 DNA: TGCGCCAGCAGCGGGAGAGGTCTCGGCTACACCGGGGAGCTGTTTTTT. Protein product: CASSGRGLGYTGELFF. The full variable domain, in which reference TRBV5-1 and TRBJ2-2 provide the parts outside the CDR3, is KAGVTQTPRYLIKTRGQQVTLSCSPISGHRSVSWYQQTPGQGLQFLFEYFSETQRNKGNFPGRFSGRQFSNSRSEMNVSTLELGDSALYLCASSGRGLGYTGELFFGEGSRLTVL.

The V and J genes are TRBV20-1 and TRBJ1-2, with D possibly being TRBD1 (5 bases). The CDR3 is made up of 13 amino acids. Germline lookup yields CDR1 DFQATT and CDR2 SNEGSKA (reference sequence). The V end was cut by 2 bases, the J end by 5 bases, with 12 bases between. CDR3: CSARKSGQYGYTF. Here the CDR3 DNA reads TGCAGTGCTAGAAAGTCGGGGCAGTATGGCTACACCTTC.

This chain uses TRBV18 with TRBJ2-5; D not resolved. V gave up 2 bases and J gave up 0 bases, with 4 bases separating them. CDR1 and CDR2 (germline): KGHSH, LQKENI. The CDR3 length is 13 residues. Here the CDR3 DNA reads TGTGCCAGCTCACCAAACAACCAAGAGACCCAGTACTTC. Amino acid sequence: CASSPNNQETQYF.

The V and J genes are TRBV20-1 and TRBJ1-1; D is ambiguous. V lost 5 bases and J lost 3, with 13 bases in between. Germline V CDR1 and CDR2: DFQATT, SNEGSKA (reference sequence). This CDR3 spans 13 amino acids. The CDR3 spells CSAWGKSDTEAFF. CDR3 nucleotides: TGCAGTGCTTGGGGAAAGTCGGACACTGAAGCTTTCTTT.

This sequence joins TRBV3-1 and TRBJ1-2, with no clear D. Germline CDR1 reads LGHDT; CDR2 reads YNNKEL (reference sequence). The CDR3 length is 16 residues. Trimming stripped 0 bases from V and 8 bases from J, with 19 bases between. DNA of the CDR3: TGTGCCAGCAGCCAAGAGGCCGTGCGGAGTGGAATAGGCTACACCTTC. It specifies CASSQEAVRSGIGYTF.

The chain is built from TRBV14 and TRBJ2-1; 10 nucleotides align to TRBD1. The CDR3 has 15 amino acids. From germline, CDR1 is SGHDN and CDR2 FVKESK. Trimming removed 1 base from V and 9 bases from J; junction bases left unmatched: 6. CDR3 nucleotides: TGTGCCAGCAGCCAAGGGGACAGGGGCGAGGGTGAGCAGTTCTTC. Its translation is CASSQGDRGEGEQFF.

The chain carries TRBV5-6 and TRBJ2-3; TRBD1 agrees at 7 bases. There are 16 residues in the CDR3. J was trimmed by 6 bases and V by 2 bases; bases with no gene match: 12. Germline assignment: CDR1 SGHDT and CDR2 YYEEEE. The CDR3 region has the DNA TGTGCCAGCAGCTTCAGACAGGGAGCGAACTCGGATACGCAGTATTTT. Translation gives CASSFRQGANSDTQYF.

J is TRBJ2-5 and V is TRBV6-6; D not certain. The CDR3 covers 12 residues. The germline V gene encodes CDR1 MNHNY and CDR2 SVGAGI (reference sequence). V gave up 2 bases and J gave up 5 bases, with 6 bases separating them. For the CDR3, the DNA is TGTGCCAGCAGTTACCCTAGGGAGACCCAGTACTTC. Its translation is CASSYPRETQYF.

This clonotype was observed once. The chain recombines TRBV4-1 with TRBJ2-2, with TRBD2 as a possible D gene (6 bases). The CDR3 covers 15 residues. Trimming removed 2 bases from V and 4 bases from J, with 11 bases in between. Looked up from germline, CDR1 is MGHRA and CDR2 is YSYEKL. This CDR3 is CASSQLLAITGELFF. The CDR3 nucleotides are TGCGCCAGCAGCCAACTCCTAGCGATCACCGGGGAGCTGTTTTTT.

This clonotype was counted once. The chain couples TRBV20-1 to TRBJ1-5; a weak D match, TRBD1 (5 bases). Looked up from germline, CDR1 is DFQATT and CDR2 is SNEGSKA (reference sequence). The CDR3 totals 17 residues. V was pared by 0 bases and J by 0 bases, with 15 bases between. The CDR3, as DNA: TGCAGTGCTAGAGATGTGAGGCAGGGAAATAGCAATCAGCCCCAGCATTTT. The encoded protein is CSARDVRQGNSNQPQHF.

This chain connects TRBV3-1 to TRBJ2-5; 9 bases map to TRBD2. Germline CDR1 reads LGHDT; CDR2 reads YNNKEL (reference sequence). This CDR3 comprises 11 residues. V was pared by 3 bases and J by 14 bases, with 4 bases of the junction left unmatched. CDR3 protein: CASSQGTSSYF. The CDR3 nucleotides are TGTGCCAGCAGCCAGGGGACTAGCAGTTACTTC.

V gene TRBV20-1 combines with J gene TRBJ2-1; 7 nucleotides agree with TRBD1. Germline V gene lookup returns CDR1 DFQATT and CDR2 SNEGSKA (reference sequence). The CDR3 has 15 amino acids. The V gene end was trimmed by 0 bases and the J gene end by 4 bases; junction bases not matched to a gene: 6. The CDR3, as DNA: TGCAGTGCTAGAGATCAGGGACAGTATTACAATGAGCAGTTCTTC. Translation: CSARDQGQYYNEQFF.

In regard to this clonotype: One junction end disagrees with the germline gene, perhaps due to a read error. The chain is built from TRBV29-1 and TRBJ1-1; D is undetermined. Per the germline V gene, CDR1 is SQVTM and CDR2 is ANQGSEA. The CDR3 consists of 14 residues. CDR3 coding DNA: TGCAGCGTGGAAGAGACGGGCGGGAGCACTGAAGCTTTCTTT. Amino acids: CSVEETGGSTEAFF.

The rearrangement links TRBV29-1 to TRBJ2-5, with 9 bases that match TRBD2. Trimming cost V 3 bases and J 5 bases; bases outside gene matches: 4. This CDR3 has 13 amino acids. CDR1 is SQVTM and CDR2 is ANQGSEA in the germline V gene. In DNA, the CDR3 is TGCAGCGTTGATGCGGGAGGGGGGGAGACCCAGTACTTC. Residues: CSVDAGGGETQYF.

The chain joins TRBV20-1 to TRBJ1-1; no reliable D call. This CDR3 region has 9 residues. V shed 5 bases and J shed 11 bases, with 9 bases lying between them. Germline V gives CDR1 DFQATT, CDR2 SNEGSKA (reference sequence). As DNA, the CDR3 is TGCAGTGCTGAGGGCCCCGCTTTCTTT. Its protein product is CSAEGPAFF.

This rearrangement joins TRBV24-1 to TRBJ2-7; D remains ambiguous. Germline V lookup: CDR1 KGHDR, CDR2 SFDVKD. The CDR3 spans 12 residues. Deletions cut 3 bases from V and 2 bases from J, with 4 bases between. The CDR3 DNA sequence: TGTGCCACCAGTGATCGCCCCTACGAGCAGTACGTC. Encoded protein: CATSDRPYEQYV.

The chain employs TRBV4-1 and TRBJ1-2; 8 bases line up with TRBD1. Germline V lookup: CDR1 MGHRA, CDR2 YSYEKL. V was pared by 3 bases and J by 8 bases, with 11 bases of the junction left unmatched. The CDR3 totals 15 residues. The CDR3 sequence: CASSHPDRVSDGYTF. In DNA form, the CDR3 reads TGCGCCAGCAGCCACCCGGACAGGGTGAGCGACGGCTACACCTTC.

J is TRBJ1-2 and V is TRBV12-3 or TRBV12-4; D unclear. The CDR3 contains 14 residues. V lost 6 bases to trimming and J lost 8 bases, with 19 bases between them. The CDR3 sequence is CASSALSAGGGYTF. CDR3 in DNA: TGTGCCAGCAGCGCGTTGTCGGCGGGAGGAGGCTACACCTTC.

V is TRBV15 and J is TRBJ2-7; D tentatively fits TRBD1 or TRBD2 (5 bases each). V was trimmed by 0 bases and J by 4 bases, leaving 16 bases between them. This CDR3 region has 16 residues. CDR1 is LNHNV, CDR2 YYDKDF, per germline (reference sequence). The CDR3 loop is CATSRDWGTPPYEQYV. The CDR3 DNA sequence: TGTGCCACCAGCAGAGATTGGGGGACGCCGCCGTACGAGCAGTACGTC.